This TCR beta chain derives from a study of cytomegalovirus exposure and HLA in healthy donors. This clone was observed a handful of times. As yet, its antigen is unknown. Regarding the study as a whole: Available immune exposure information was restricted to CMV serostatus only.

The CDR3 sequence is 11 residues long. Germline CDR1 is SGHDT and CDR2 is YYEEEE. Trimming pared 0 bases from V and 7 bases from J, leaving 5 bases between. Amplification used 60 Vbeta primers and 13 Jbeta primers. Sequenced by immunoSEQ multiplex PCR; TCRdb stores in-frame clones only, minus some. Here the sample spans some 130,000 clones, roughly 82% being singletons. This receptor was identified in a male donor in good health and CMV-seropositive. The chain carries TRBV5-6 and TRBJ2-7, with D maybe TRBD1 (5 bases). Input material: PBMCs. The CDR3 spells CASSLAGEQYF. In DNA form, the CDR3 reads TGTGCCAGCAGCTTGGCAGGGGAGCAGTACTTC.